These 27 T cell receptor beta chains share one sample of origin, sequenced in a study of graft-versus-host responses after intestinal transplantation. Using immunoSEQ multiplex PCR, the repertoire was profiled, and TCRdb retains in-frame clones only, with some absent. The sample lists roughly 20,000 clones, 50% to 70% occurring once. This specimen was alloreactive CD4+ T cells from a mixed lymphocyte reaction culture, taken before intestinal transplant. Described subset: CFSE-low proliferating T cells sorted from roughly 6-day pre-transplant mixed lymphocyte reaction (GvH or HvG direction). The receptors originated from a human patient who received an intestinal transplant.

This chain joins TRBV5-5 and TRBJ2-7; 10 positions match TRBD2. The ends lost 3 bases at V and 7 bases at J; junction bases unmatched: 7. Germline V CDR1 and CDR2: SGHKS, YYEKEE (reference sequence). CDR3 length: 14 residues. The CDR3 DNA sequence: TGTGCCAGCAGCTCTTTAGCGGGAGGAGGGGAGCAGTACTTC. The encoded protein is CASSSLAGGGEQYF.

This sequence joins TRBV2 and TRBJ1-1; D not certain. Trimming shortened V by 6 bases and J by 0 bases, and 14 bases separated the two germline ends. This CDR3 has 15 residues. Germline V gene data show CDR1 as SNHLY and CDR2 as FYNNEI. CDR3 sequence (DNA): TGTGCCAGCAGAAGAGGTGCTGTTTTGAACACTGAAGCTTTCTTT. Protein product: CASRRGAVLNTEAFF.

CDR3 sequence: CAWSFQWTGGYTGELFF. The CDR3 DNA is TGTGCCTGGAGTTTCCAGTGGACAGGGGGCTACACCGGGGAGCTGTTTTTT. This sequence joins TRBV30 and TRBJ2-2; the match to TRBD1 covers 11 bases. The CDR3 loop spans 17 amino acids. Trimming at V came to 2 bases and at J to 3 bases, leaving 8 bases not matched to a gene. Looked up from germline, CDR1 is GTSNPN and CDR2 is SVGIG (reference sequence).

The J gene is TRBJ1-4, the V gene TRBV29-1, with 9 bases fitting TRBD1. The V and J ends lost 2 bases and 8 bases, in that order; junction bases with no gene match: 6. CDR3 length: 14 amino acids. Germline CDR1 reads SQVTM; CDR2 reads ANQGSEA. The CDR3 nucleotides read TGCAGCGTTGAATGGGGACAGGGAGGCGAAAAACTGTTTTTT. Protein product: CSVEWGQGGEKLFF.

This chain links TRBV9 with TRBJ1-1; D is possibly TRBD1 (5 bases). CDR3 length equals 19 residues. Germline V gene sequence: CDR1 SGDLS, CDR2 YYNGEE. The ends were cut back, 0 bases at V and 5 bases at J, with 26 bases in the middle. The CDR3 DNA reads TGTGCCAGCAGCGTAGAGGCAGGGTCCTCCCGCGTCATGATAACTGAAGCTTTCTTT. Translation gives CASSVEAGSSRVMITEAFF.

The chain combines TRBV7-2 with TRBJ2-5; 7 positions agree with TRBD2. This CDR3 spans 15 amino acids. CDR1 is SGHTA, CDR2 FQGNSA, per germline. V trimming: 7 bases; J trimming: 5 bases; junction bases outside the gene matches: 13. This CDR3 reads CASTFFRARGETQYF. DNA of the CDR3: TGTGCCAGCACCTTCTTCAGGGCGCGGGGGGAGACCCAGTACTTC.

This clone is a singleton in its sample. The chain is built from TRBV30 and TRBJ2-3, with a possible D match to TRBD2 (5 bases). The CDR3 runs 15 residues. The V end was cut by 0 bases, the J end by 0 bases, with 10 bases between. CDR1 and CDR2 (germline): GTSNPN, SVGIG (reference sequence). The CDR3 nucleotides read TGTGCCTGGAGTGTACGAGTAGCGAGCACAGATACGCAGTATTTT. It yields the protein CAWSVRVASTDTQYF.

The rearrangement uses TRBV18 and TRBJ1-1, with D unclear. The CDR3 totals 14 residues. The germline V gene encodes CDR1 KGHSH and CDR2 LQKENI. The V and J ends lost 3 bases and 4 bases respectively, with 12 bases between them. CDR3 protein: CASSPASVRTEAFF. The CDR3, as DNA: TGTGCCAGCTCACCCGCCTCAGTTCGCACTGAAGCTTTCTTT. The variable domain in full, completed from reference TRBV18 and TRBJ1-1, reads NAGVMQNPRHLVRRRGQEARLRCSPMKGHSHVYWYRQLPEEGLKFMVYLQKENIIDESGMPKERFSAEFPKEGPSILRIQQVVRGDSAAYFCASSPASVRTEAFFGQGTRLTVV.

This clone was seen more than once but under ten times. V is TRBV19 and J is TRBJ1-2, with a possible D match to TRBD1 (6 bases). The V end was cut by 6 bases, the J end by 4 bases, with 18 bases between. Germline V gene lookup returns CDR1 LNHDA and CDR2 SQIVND (reference sequence). This CDR3 spans 15 amino acids. DNA for the CDR3: TGTGCCAGTAGAGCCTCCAGGGACAACCGCTATGGCTACACCTTC. Translation: CASRASRDNRYGYTF.

The CDR3 sequence is CASRIPEQTMNTEAFF. Written as DNA, the CDR3 is TGCGCCAGCAGAATCCCTGAACAGACTATGAACACTGAAGCTTTCTTT. The chain combines TRBV5-1 with TRBJ1-1, with no clear D. Looked up from germline, CDR1 is SGHRS and CDR2 is YFSETQ. The CDR3 totals 16 residues. V shed 5 bases and J shed 0 bases, with 17 bases lying between them.

This clone was observed once. The J gene is TRBJ2-1, the V gene TRBV2; D unresolved. The ends were cut back, 4 bases at V and 9 bases at J, with 19 bases in the middle. The CDR3 totals 15 residues. In germline, CDR1 is SNHLY, CDR2 FYNNEI. The CDR3, as DNA: TGTGCCAGCAGTGTTTTATCAGCAGGTTTTGGTGAGCAGTTCTTC. Translation gives CASSVLSAGFGEQFF.

This clone was picked up one time. V gene TRBV19 combines with J gene TRBJ2-7; 8 bases agree with TRBD1. Per the germline V gene, CDR1 is LNHDA and CDR2 is SQIVND (reference sequence). The CDR3 is made up of 16 amino acids. V dropped 1 base and J dropped 3; count of bases not matched to a gene: 8. The CDR3 loop is CASSIGMGTGFYEQYF. The CDR3 bases are TGTGCCAGTAGTATAGGCATGGGGACAGGTTTCTACGAGCAGTACTTC.

This chain uses TRBV10-3 with TRBJ2-3; 7 bases line up with TRBD2. Germline CDR1 and CDR2: ENHRY and SYGVKD. V trimming: 7 bases; J trimming: 2 bases; junction bases outside the gene matches: 9. The CDR3 extends over 15 amino acids. CDR3 sequence: CAITGNGGTTDTQYF. As DNA, the CDR3 is TGTGCCATCACAGGGAACGGGGGGACCACAGATACGCAGTATTTT.

The rearrangement uses TRBV2 and TRBJ1-2, with D uncertain. Germline CDR1 reads SNHLY; CDR2 reads FYNNEI. The CDR3 sequence is 13 residues long. V was shortened by 6 bases and J by 8 bases, with 16 bases between the two germline ends. CDR3 nucleotide sequence: TGTGCCAGCAGGGGAGGAGGCTACGACGGCTACACCTTC. It specifies CASRGGGYDGYTF. Together with reference TRBV2 and TRBJ1-2, the CDR3 gives the full variable domain: EPEVTQTPSHQVTQMGQEVILRCVPISNHLYFYWYRQILGQKVEFLVSFYNNEISEKSEIFDDQFSVERPDGSNFTLKIRSTKLEDSAMYFCASRGGGYDGYTFGSGTRLTVV.

The genes are TRBV29-1 and TRBJ2-3; 7 bases match TRBD1. J gave up 2 bases and V 6 bases, and 8 bases lay outside the gene matches. Germline lookup yields CDR1 SQVTM and CDR2 ANQGSEA. The CDR3 has 14 residues. This CDR3 is CSVKDRRSTDTQYF. The CDR3 DNA sequence: TGCAGCGTGAAGGACAGGAGGTCCACAGATACGCAGTATTTT.

The J gene is TRBJ2-3, the V gene TRBV2; 13 positions agree with TRBD2. The CDR3 sequence is 15 residues long. From germline, CDR1 is SNHLY and CDR2 FYNNEI. J lost 3 bases, V lost 6 bases, and 3 bases had no gene match. This CDR3 is CASRVLAGGTDTQYF. The CDR3 nucleotides are TGTGCCAGCAGAGTACTAGCGGGAGGGACAGATACGCAGTATTTT.

This clone was seen just once. Written as DNA, the CDR3 is TGTGCCAGTACCCGGAGCGGGATTTTGAACACTGAAGCTTTCTTT. Its protein product is CASTRSGILNTEAFF. The chain links TRBV19 to TRBJ1-1; no reliable D call. Germline assignment: CDR1 LNHDA and CDR2 SQIVND (reference sequence). The CDR3 length is 15 residues. V lost 7 bases to trimming and J lost 0 bases, with 15 bases between them.

The chain carries TRBV5-1 and TRBJ2-2; the D gene is possibly TRBD1 (6 bases). The CDR3 runs to 14 residues. Germline V gene data show CDR1 as SGHRS and CDR2 as YFSETQ. The V end lost 9 bases, the J end lost 0 bases, and 12 bases lay between the germline ends. CDR3 amino acids: CATGTGTNTGELFF. The CDR3 nucleotides are TGCGCCACCGGAACAGGGACGAACACCGGGGAGCTGTTTTTT.

The J gene is TRBJ2-7, the V gene TRBV2, with 9 bases lining up with TRBD1. CDR3 size: 16 residues. Germline CDR1 reads SNHLY; CDR2 reads FYNNEI. V was pared by 6 bases and J by 5 bases, with 14 bases of the junction left unmatched. The DNA for the CDR3 is TGTGCCAGCAGGGAGGACCGGGACAGGGATATGGACGAGCAGTACTTC. Its translation is CASREDRDRDMDEQYF.

The CDR3 coding sequence is TGTGCCAGCAGCCCCTCAGGGGGTGTTAATGGCTACACCTTC. Its translation is CASSPSGGVNGYTF. This chain connects TRBV7-9 to TRBJ1-2; 7 bases map to TRBD1. This CDR3 region has 14 residues. Looked up from germline, CDR1 is SEHNR and CDR2 is FQNEAQ (reference sequence). J lost 6 bases, V lost 5 bases, and 9 bases had no gene match.

In this sample, this clone turned up a few times. Additional DNA sequences in this sample encode the identical CDR3. The CDR3 DNA reads TGTGCCAGCAGCGTAGCCGGGACAGGGGGAACAGATACGCAGTATTTT. Its translation is CASSVAGTGGTDTQYF. The V gene is TRBV9, the J gene TRBJ2-3; 11 bases fit TRBD1. Trimming cost V 0 bases and J 3 bases; bases outside gene matches: 3. Germline V gene sequence: CDR1 SGDLS, CDR2 YYNGEE. This CDR3 comprises 16 residues.

This clone was recorded once. V usage is TRBV30 and J usage is TRBJ2-1, with D tentatively TRBD2 (6 bases). Germline CDR1 GTSNPN, CDR2 SVGIG (reference sequence). Trimming pared 0 bases from V and 9 bases from J, leaving 9 bases between. The CDR3 is made up of 12 amino acids. Written as DNA, the CDR3 is TGTGCCTGGAGTGTACCTAGCGTTGAGCAGTTCTTC. Amino acid sequence: CAWSVPSVEQFF.

The chain employs TRBV11-2 and TRBJ1-2; 7 nucleotides line up with TRBD1. With V trimmed by 4 bases and J by 4 bases, 0 bases remained unmatched. The CDR3 is 12 amino acids. Germline V gives CDR1 SGHAT, CDR2 FQNNGV. CDR3 amino acids: CASSSGGYGYTF. In nucleotides, the CDR3 is TGTGCCAGCAGCTCAGGGGGCTATGGCTACACCTTC.

This clone was found a few times. The chain couples TRBV5-1 to TRBJ1-5; 7 nucleotides match TRBD1. V trimming: 8 bases; J trimming: 4 bases; junction bases outside the gene matches: 9. The CDR3 sequence is 14 residues long. Germline CDR1 is SGHRS and CDR2 is YFSETQ. CDR3 coding DNA: TGCGCCAGTTCGACAGGGCTTTTTAATCAGCCCCAGCATTTT. Translating gives CASSTGLFNQPQHF.

The CDR3 bases are TGTGCCAGCAGTTACTCGATACAGGGGCAGTACTTC. This translates into CASSYSIQGQYF. The rearrangement links TRBV6-5 to TRBJ2-4, with TRBD1 identical over 7 bases. The germline V gene has CDR1 MNHEY and CDR2 SVGAGI. With V trimmed by 0 bases and J by 13 bases, 3 bases remained unmatched. The CDR3 is 12 amino acids.

This chain uses TRBV30 with TRBJ1-3; 7 bases are shared with TRBD1. J was trimmed by 2 bases and V by 7 bases; bases with no gene match: 8. Germline CDR1 is GTSNPN and CDR2 is SVGIG (reference sequence). The CDR3 length is 14 residues. The CDR3 nucleotides read TGTGCCTTCCAACAGGGGAACGCTGGAAACACCATATATTTT. This gives the protein CAFQQGNAGNTIYF.

A note on this clone: Germline is not matched at one junction end, which may reflect a read error. The V and J genes are TRBV19 and TRBJ1-2; a possible D gene is TRBD1 (5 bases). CDR1 is LNHDA and CDR2 is SQIVND in the germline V gene (reference sequence). The CDR3 is 17 amino acids. The CDR3, as DNA: TGTGCTAGTATGGGGGACTTAGGACGACCTTGGAACTATGGCTACACCTTC. This translates into CASMGDLGRPWNYGYTF.